This is a list of T cell receptor beta chains from one sample in a study of blood T cell repertoires in COVID-19. Sequencing used immunoSEQ multiplex PCR; TCRdb keeps in-frame clones, though not all of them. The data show just over 200,000 clones, 70% to 90% seen once. Sequences were obtained from peripheral blood. The receptors come from a man at least 80 years old with acute or convalescent COVID-19. The CDR3 runs from the conserved cysteine through the conserved F or W.

v_call: TRBV19; cdr3_aa: CASSIGRGEQFF
v_call: TRBV6-5; cdr3_aa: CASRPSGTGFYEQYF
v_call: TRBV24-1; cdr3_aa: CATSDSSSSDEQFF
v_call: TRBV5-1; cdr3_aa: CASSKGGQENGYTF
v_call: TRBV3-1/TRBV3-2; cdr3_aa: CASSQDWFAAGRTGELFF
v_call: TRBV5-1; cdr3_aa: CASSLSGQGGQPQHF
v_call: TRBV24-1; cdr3_aa: CATSEGTGNNYGYTF
v_call: TRBV2; cdr3_aa: CASTRQNLYGYTF
v_call: TRBV5-1; cdr3_aa: CPRQGRGPQPQHF
v_call: TRBV4-3; cdr3_aa: CASSQDRGDYGYTF
v_call: TRBV24-1; cdr3_aa: CATRRTGDTGELFF
v_call: TRBV28; cdr3_aa: CASSSTGSWAEAFF
v_call: TRBV24-1; cdr3_aa: CATSARGETQYF
v_call: TRBV2; cdr3_aa: CASKLAGVANSPLHF
v_call: TRBV29-1; cdr3_aa: CSVESDSGSADTQYF
v_call: TRBV6-5; cdr3_aa: CASRDGQGVYNEQFF
v_call: TRBV7-8; cdr3_aa: CASSLDEVNTEAFF
v_call: TRBV19; cdr3_aa: CASSSRTSGVVRLFF
v_call: TRBV28; cdr3_aa: CASSPFGVAGKRYNEQFF
v_call: TRBV11-2; cdr3_aa: CASSFQQVPNTEAFF
v_call: TRBV4-3; cdr3_aa: CASSQGTGPGFEAFF
v_call: TRBV3-1/TRBV3-2; cdr3_aa: CASRGRGEGSPLHF
v_call: TRBV4-2; cdr3_aa: CASSQETRGLAADTQYF
v_call: TRBV7-8; cdr3_aa: CASSVDDTRSQPQHF
v_call: TRBV18; cdr3_aa: CASSPRQGGNQPQHF
v_call: TRBV29-1; cdr3_aa: CSVVSKTGTGTSGIYEQYF
v_call: TRBV10-2; cdr3_aa: CASSLGGSSPLHF
v_call: TRBV12-3/TRBV12-4; cdr3_aa: CASGAISGNTIYF
v_call: TRBV18; cdr3_aa: CASSPQRDRSYYNEQFF
v_call: TRBV6-5; cdr3_aa: CASSYSGGEQFF
v_call: TRBV19; cdr3_aa: CASSHGWTEAFF
v_call: TRBV29-1; cdr3_aa: CSGWTVNEKLFF
v_call: TRBV7-7; cdr3_aa: CASSSPRQGPSYYGYTF
v_call: TRBV5-1; cdr3_aa: CASSSRMRQQSYNSPLHF
v_call: TRBV2; cdr3_aa: CASSLQGQSNQPQHF
v_call: TRBV29-1; cdr3_aa: CSVRGPGGNTEAFF
v_call: TRBV5-4; cdr3_aa: CASSLQGMNTEAFF
v_call: TRBV3-1/TRBV3-2; cdr3_aa: CASSHDRVLDEKLFF
v_call: TRBV18; cdr3_aa: CASSTGTFTYEQYF
v_call: TRBV10-2; cdr3_aa: CASSEQTGGPPPGF
v_call: TRBV4-2; cdr3_aa: CASSQNQGISNQPQHF
v_call: TRBV6-5; cdr3_aa: CASSYGRGNSPLHF
v_call: TRBV28; cdr3_aa: CASYRQGAVEQYF
v_call: TRBV12-3/TRBV12-4; cdr3_aa: CASSTVDSYGYTF
v_call: TRBV28; cdr3_aa: CASIRRDSKSSQFF
v_call: TRBV19; cdr3_aa: CASNHRVNTEAFF
v_call: TRBV7-3; cdr3_aa: CASSLRSGRNTGELFF
v_call: TRBV27; cdr3_aa: CASSSPGQGVSRSYNEQFF
v_call: TRBV7-3; cdr3_aa: CASSLTVLAGEGEQFF
v_call: TRBV28; cdr3_aa: CASKQQGPPLEQYF